The present TCR beta chain was sequenced within a study of blood T cell repertoires in COVID-19. For the study at large: Researchers got acute and convalescent COVID-19 samples from the United States, Italy and Spain. In each case, the material was cDNA or gDNA derived from T cells, B-cell-depleted T cells, or PBMCs.

The protocol was immunoSEQ multiplex PCR, while the TCRdb copy is restricted to in-frame clones and leaves out a portion. Here the sample spans approximately 360,000 clones, roughly four fifths being singletons. This study enrolled people aged about 18 to 95 from about 26 US geographic areas. The study assigned cohorts using participant-reported clinical history. J gave up 9 bases and V 2 bases, and 13 bases lay outside the gene matches. The CDR3 has 17 residues. Sequencing was performed on PBMCs or T cells enriched from blood (not recorded which). The sequence derives from a woman aged 45-59 years who had recovered from COVID-19. The chain couples TRBV5-3 to TRBJ1-6, with 8 bases aligning to TRBD1. TRBV5-3 is filed as an ORF, its function uncertain. The CDR3 protein is CARSFLSRPGGGSPLHF. The CDR3 DNA follows: TGTGCCAGAAGCTTTCTCAGTCGCCCAGGGGGCGGTTCACCCCTCCACTTT.